These 13 T cell receptor beta chains were sequenced from one sample in a study of cytomegalovirus exposure and HLA in healthy donors. With 60 Vbeta and 13 Jbeta primers, the PCR was carried out. TCRdb's table, derived via immunoSEQ multiplex PCR, lists solely in-frame clones and lacks some. Among about 98,000 clones listed, around three quarters were seen once. Input material: PBMCs. The origin of the receptors is a man aged 55 to 70 in good health and CMV-seropositive.

There are a few counts of this clone. V usage is TRBV2 and J usage is TRBJ2-5; tentative D call: TRBD1 (6 bases). The germline V gene encodes CDR1 SNHLY and CDR2 FYNNEI. The CDR3 is made up of 18 amino acids. V was trimmed by 7 bases and J by 2 bases, leaving 26 bases between them. CDR3 coding DNA: TGTGCCAGCACCCCCGGACCGGGACACTGGGTACTACAAGAGACCCAGTACTTC. Its translation is CASTPGPGHWVLQETQYF.

V is TRBV5-6 and J is TRBJ2-2, with 9 bases aligning to TRBD2. V was pared by 0 bases and J by 2 bases, with 2 bases of the junction left unmatched. CDR3 length: 16 residues. Germline values: CDR1 SGHDT, CDR2 YYEEEE. In nucleotides, the CDR3 is TGTGCCAGCAGCTTGGGACTAGCGGTTAACACCGGGGAGCTGTTTTTT. Residues: CASSLGLAVNTGELFF.

For this clone: Other DNA sequences in this specimen translate into the identical CDR3. The genes are TRBV4-1 and TRBJ1-6; D remains ambiguous. V shed 0 bases and J shed 10 bases, with 4 bases lying between them. Germline loops: CDR1 MGHRA, CDR2 YSYEKL. The length of the CDR3 is 12 residues. The CDR3 coding sequence is TGCGCCAGCAGCCAAGATCGGTCACCCCTCCACTTT. Protein product: CASSQDRSPLHF.

The rearrangement uses TRBV4-2 and TRBJ2-1, with D uncertain. V was pared by 1 base and J by 5 bases, with 6 bases between. CDR3 length: 13 amino acids. Looked up from germline, CDR1 is LGHNA and CDR2 is YNFKEQ. The DNA for the CDR3 is TGTGCCAGCAGCCAAGCCTTTGACAATGAGCAGTTCTTC. Translating gives CASSQAFDNEQFF.

The V and J genes are TRBV7-9 and TRBJ1-3; D perhaps matches TRBD1 (6 bases). Per the germline V gene, CDR1 is SEHNR and CDR2 is FQNEAQ (reference sequence). V lost 5 bases, J lost 0 bases, and 17 bases lay in between. CDR3 length: 17 amino acids. CDR3 DNA: TGTGCCAGCAGCCGTACAGGGAACACATTCTCTGGAAACACCATATATTTT. Translating gives CASSRTGNTFSGNTIYF.

CDR3 DNA sequence: TGTGCCAGCAGTTCGGGACTAGCGGGGGACTACAATGAGCAGTTCTTC. Translation gives CASSSGLAGDYNEQFF. The V and J genes are TRBV5-4 and TRBJ2-1; 14 nucleotides line up with TRBD2. J gave up 3 bases and V 5 bases, and 4 bases lay outside the gene matches. CDR1 and CDR2 from the germline V gene are SGHNT and YYREEE (reference sequence). This CDR3 is 16 amino acids long.

This sequence joins TRBV23-1 and TRBJ2-7, with TRBD1 identical over 9 bases. TRBV23-1 is annotated as an ORF whose role is uncertain. The V gene end was trimmed by 0 bases and the J gene end by 4 bases; junction bases not matched to a gene: 7. This CDR3 has 16 residues. In nucleotides, the CDR3 is TGCGCCAGCAGTCAATCGCCGGGGGACAGGGTATACGAGCAGTACTTC. Translated: CASSQSPGDRVYEQYF.

This clone was seen only once. This sequence joins TRBV9 and TRBJ2-5, with 8 bases identical to TRBD1. V was pared by 4 bases and J by 5 bases, with 10 bases of the junction left unmatched. Per germline, CDR1 SGDLS and CDR2 YYNGEE. The CDR3 contains 15 residues. The CDR3 nucleotides read TGTGCCAGCAGCATCGGACAGGGTTTATTGGAGACCCAGTACTTC. It specifies CASSIGQGLLETQYF. The complete variable domain, with remaining parts taken from reference TRBV9 and TRBJ2-5, reads DSGVTQTPKHLITATGQRVTLRCSPRSGDLSVYWYQQSLDQGLQFLIQYYNGEERAKGNILERFSAQQFPDLHSELNLSSLELGDSALYFCASSIGQGLLETQYFGPGTRLLVL.

This sequence joins TRBV28 and TRBJ2-5; 13 positions agree with TRBD2. The J call may be incorrect, as the DNA end agrees better with TRBJ2-7. In germline, CDR1 is MDHEN, CDR2 SYDVKM. The CDR3 runs to 16 residues. CDR3 nucleotide sequence: TGTGCCAGCAGTTCCCTACTAGCGGGGGGGAGGTACGAGCAGTACTTC. Amino acid sequence: CASSSLLAGGRYEQYF.

The chain is built from TRBV29-1 and TRBJ1-2, with D unresolved. The CDR3 extends over 11 amino acids. In germline, CDR1 is SQVTM, CDR2 ANQGSEA. Trimming removed 4 bases at V and 4 bases at J, with 7 bases between. The CDR3 DNA sequence: TGCAGCGTTGTAGTGAGCTATGGCTACACCTTC. Protein: CSVVVSYGYTF.

The J gene is TRBJ2-5, the V gene TRBV7-2, with D possibly matching TRBD2 (6 bases). Per the germline V gene, CDR1 is SGHTA and CDR2 is FQGNSA. Trimming removed 6 bases at V and 2 bases at J, with 13 bases between. There are 14 residues in the CDR3. The CDR3 coding sequence is TGTGCCAGCAGTTTTTTGGGGGGACAAGAGACCCAGTACTTC. It is translated as CASSFLGGQETQYF. Full variable domain (rest looked up from reference TRBV7-2 and TRBJ2-5): GAGVSQSPSNKVTEKGKDVELRCDPISGHTALYWYRQSLGQGLEFLIYFQGNSAPDKSGLPSDRFSAERTGGSVSTLTIQRTQQEDSAVYLCASSFLGGQETQYFGPGTRLLVL.

About this clone itself: One junction end does not reproduce the germline sequence, and a read error may be involved. The chain joins TRBV14 to TRBJ1-2; D not resolved. CDR3 size: 13 residues. Germline loops: CDR1 SGHDN, CDR2 FVKESK. The CDR3 DNA follows: TGTGCCAGCAGACAAGACGGGAATACTGGCTACACCTTC. This translates into CASRQDGNTGYTF. Combining the CDR3 with reference TRBV14 and TRBJ1-2 gives the whole variable domain EAGVTQFPSHSVIEKGQTVTLRCDPISGHDNLYWYRRVMGKEIKFLLHFVKESKQDESGMPNNRFLAERTGGTYSTLKVQPAELEDSGVYFCASRQDGNTGYTFGSGTRLTVV.

V gene TRBV28 combines with J gene TRBJ1-2, with D unresolved. CDR3 length: 13 amino acids. Deletions cut 5 bases from V and 6 bases from J, with 13 bases between. From germline, CDR1 is MDHEN and CDR2 SYDVKM. The chain's CDR3 is CASSLLGGDGYTF. The CDR3 region has the DNA TGTGCCAGCAGTCTCCTGGGCGGGGATGGCTACACCTTC.